These 19 T cell receptor beta chains were all obtained from the same sample, sequenced in a study of cytomegalovirus exposure and HLA in healthy donors. The protocol was immunoSEQ multiplex PCR, while the TCRdb copy is restricted to in-frame clones and leaves out a portion. The data hold 150,000 to 200,000 clones, with around nine tenths observed a single time. The source material was PBMCs. The receptors were sampled from a woman aged 25-40 years in good health and CMV-seronegative.

The V and J genes are TRBV4-2 and TRBJ2-5; TRBD2 matches at 10 bases. Trimming removed 0 bases from V and 5 bases from J; junction bases left unmatched: 12. The CDR3 totals 18 residues. Germline-derived CDR1 and CDR2 are LGHNA and YNFKEQ. As DNA, the CDR3 is TGTGCCAGCAGCCAAGAGTTAGCGGGGGGCCCCGTTCGGGAGACCCAGTACTTC. Protein: CASSQELAGGPVRETQYF.

The rearrangement links TRBV4-1 to TRBJ1-1, with 9 nucleotides matching TRBD1. After removal of 0 bases from V and 4 bases from J, the junction contained 6 bases not matched to a gene. CDR1 and CDR2 (germline): MGHRA, YSYEKL. This CDR3 is built from 16 residues. CDR3 loop: CASSQDLGQGVTEAFF. CDR3 nucleotide sequence: TGCGCCAGCAGCCAAGATCTGGGACAGGGTGTCACTGAAGCTTTCTTT.

This chain uses TRBV5-1 with TRBJ1-5; 7 bases fit TRBD1. The V gene's germline CDR1 is SGHRS and CDR2 YFSETQ. The trim removed 4 bases at V and 6 bases at J, leaving 13 bases unmatched. The CDR3 extends over 16 amino acids. The CDR3 reads CASSPMTGKAVQPQHF. CDR3 DNA sequence: TGCGCCAGCAGCCCGATGACAGGGAAGGCGGTTCAGCCCCAGCATTTT.

The chain is built from TRBV9 and TRBJ2-7, with D perhaps matching TRBD2 (7 bases). The CDR3 loop spans 13 amino acids. Germline V gives CDR1 SGDLS, CDR2 YYNGEE. Trimming removed 4 bases at V and 5 bases at J, with 13 bases between. CDR3 bases: TGTGCCAGCAGCCTTCCGGGGGGCCACGAGCAGTACTTC. Amino acid sequence: CASSLPGGHEQYF.

The sample holds one count of this clone. Other DNA sequences from this sample encode an identical CDR3 as well. The chain recombines TRBV5-1 with TRBJ1-4, with D perhaps matching TRBD1 (6 bases). Germline loops: CDR1 SGHRS, CDR2 YFSETQ. This CDR3 spans 14 amino acids. Trimming took off 2 bases at V and 7 bases at J, with 12 bases between the two ends. The DNA of the CDR3 is TGCGCCAGCAGCTTCTCACAGGGTGGTGAAAAACTGTTTTTT. It yields the protein CASSFSQGGEKLFF.

V is TRBV18 and J is TRBJ1-1, with D hard to call. The germline CDR1 and CDR2 sequences are KGHSH and LQKENI. The V end was cut by 5 bases, the J end by 1 base, with 8 bases between. The CDR3 contains 13 residues. CDR3 nucleotide sequence: TGTGCCAGCTCAACTCAGGAGAACACTGAAGCTTTCTTT. Amino acid sequence: CASSTQENTEAFF.

Regarding this clone: Lacking the conserved final phenylalanine or tryptophan, this CDR3 likely reflects a read error. The DNA is left out, because the CDR3 cannot be placed on it with certainty; the CDR3 is given as TCRdb lists it. This chain links TRBV11-2 with TRBJ1-4. The germline V gene encodes CDR1 SGHAT and CDR2 FQNNGV. The CDR3 extends over 13 residues, inclusive of both ends. This CDR3 reads CASSLGPGGPQDV.

The J gene is TRBJ1-2, the V gene TRBV10-3, with 7 bases aligning to TRBD1. The V segment lost 5 bases and the J segment 0 bases; nucleotides outside the gene matches: 6. This CDR3 is 15 amino acids long. The germline V gene has CDR1 ENHRY and CDR2 SYGVKD. CDR3 nucleotides: TGTGCCATCAGTTCCCCGGACAGGTCTAACTATGGCTACACCTTC. Amino acids: CAISSPDRSNYGYTF.

The chain carries TRBV19 and TRBJ2-2; 7 bases map to TRBD1. CDR1 and CDR2 from the germline V gene are LNHDA and SQIVND (reference sequence). The CDR3 is made up of 16 amino acids. V lost 7 bases and J lost 0; bases outside the gene matches: 8. The CDR3 region is CASTLTGTANTGELFF. The CDR3 DNA reads TGTGCCAGTACCCTAACCGGGACAGCGAACACCGGGGAGCTGTTTTTT.

V is TRBV2 and J is TRBJ1-5; D is unclear. This CDR3 region has 14 residues. CDR1 and CDR2 (germline): SNHLY, FYNNEI. V lost 3 bases and J lost 7, with 13 bases in between. DNA for the CDR3: TGTGCCAGCAGTGACCGGACTGGGGAACAGCCCCAGCATTTT. It yields the protein CASSDRTGEQPQHF.

This clone showed up just a few times. Other DNA sequences from this sample encode an identical CDR3 as well. V is TRBV20-1 and J is TRBJ2-7; TRBD1 might be the D (6 bases). This CDR3 region has 11 residues. The germline gives CDR1 DFQATT, CDR2 SNEGSKA (reference sequence). Trimming pared 0 bases from V and 7 bases from J, leaving 7 bases between. The CDR3 here is CSARDTGEQYF. The CDR3 DNA sequence: TGCAGTGCTAGAGATACAGGGGAGCAGTACTTC.

The chain has TRBV4-1 and TRBJ1-5; tentative D call: TRBD1 (6 bases). The V end was cut by 1 base, the J end by 6 bases, with 13 bases between. The V gene's germline CDR1 is MGHRA and CDR2 YSYEKL. The CDR3 loop spans 15 amino acids. The CDR3 DNA follows: TGCGCCAGCAGCCAAGTATCGGGGGGCGGTCAGCCCCAGCATTTT. This translates into CASSQVSGGGQPQHF.

This sequence joins TRBV14 and TRBJ1-3, with TRBD1 matching over 7 bases. The CDR3 has 14 amino acids. In germline, CDR1 is SGHDN, CDR2 FVKESK. V lost 4 bases and J lost 5; bases outside the gene matches: 5. CDR3 sequence (DNA): TGTGCCAGCAGCCCCGGGGACAGAAGAAACACCATATATTTT. Translated, it gives CASSPGDRRNTIYF.

The CDR3 DNA sequence: TGTGCCAGCAGCTTAGCGTGGAGGGGGCGGGATACGCAGTATTTT. Amino acids: CASSLAWRGRDTQYF. This sequence joins TRBV7-6 and TRBJ2-3; TRBD1 might be the D (7 bases). The CDR3 has 15 residues. The germline V gene encodes CDR1 SGHVS and CDR2 FNYEAQ. Trimming stripped 0 bases from V and 6 bases from J, with 13 bases between.

The rearrangement joins TRBV7-9 to TRBJ2-3, with D maybe TRBD2 (6 bases). V was trimmed by 5 bases and J by 6 bases, leaving 18 bases between them. The CDR3 runs to 15 residues. Germline CDR1 and CDR2: SEHNR and FQNEAQ (reference sequence). The CDR3 nucleotides read TGTGCCAGCAGCCCCACGTTAGCGGCCCCCGATACGCAGTATTTT. Protein: CASSPTLAAPDTQYF.

The chain links TRBV7-9 to TRBJ1-2; tentative D call: TRBD1 (5 bases). This CDR3 is built from 14 residues. V lost 1 base to trimming and J lost 4 bases, with 10 bases between them. Per the germline V gene, CDR1 is SEHNR and CDR2 is FQNEAQ (reference sequence). Written as DNA, the CDR3 is TGTGCCAGCAGCTTAGTTGAGACAGTCTATGGCTACACCTTC. Protein: CASSLVETVYGYTF.

V usage is TRBV5-1 and J usage is TRBJ2-3, with D perhaps matching TRBD1 (5 bases). V lost 0 bases and J lost 0, with 5 bases in between. The CDR3 runs to 14 residues. The germline V gene has CDR1 SGHRS and CDR2 YFSETQ. Written as DNA, the CDR3 is TGCGCCAGCAGCTTGGACAGGAGCACAGATACGCAGTATTTT. Protein sequence: CASSLDRSTDTQYF.

The CDR3 coding sequence is TGTGCCAGCAGTTTATCTGGAGGCGAGCAGTACTTC. Translation: CASSLSGGEQYF. The genes are TRBV27 and TRBJ2-7; D may be TRBD2 (5 bases). The CDR3 is 12 residues long. The germline V gene encodes CDR1 MNHEY and CDR2 SMNVEV (reference sequence). Trimming removed 0 bases at V and 6 bases at J, with 6 bases between.

DNA for the CDR3: TGTGCCAGCAGCTGGGGGGGAGGGAACACTGAAGCTTTCTTT. This sequence encodes CASSWGGGNTEAFF. J is TRBJ1-1 and V is TRBV7-8; possible D gene TRBD1, 5 bases. Trimming took off 4 bases at V and 1 base at J, with 10 bases between the two ends. This CDR3 is built from 14 residues. Germline assignment: CDR1 SGHVS and CDR2 FQNEAQ.